The 13 T cell receptor beta chains below come from one sample, sequenced in a study of T-cell reconstitution after alpha-beta-depleted transplantation in children (TCRdb year 2016). Reading the label with the study, this specimen's treatment or condition is: allogeneic hematopoietic cell transplantation with graft depleted of TCRalphabeta T cells and CD19 B cells. Libraries came from PCR. Instrument used: Illumina HiSeq 2500. TCR libraries were prepared with molecular barcoding, using unique molecular identifiers to normalize TCRbeta repertoire quantification. Clones were called with MiXCR by TCRdb after fastp trimmed the public reads at Q25, and only in-frame beta chains were retained. Rows are unified per CDR3 protein, each entry keeping the most common DNA and genes. This sample holds some 190,000 distinct CDR3 sequences; 11% were observed only once. About 13% of the sample lies in the top ten.

Sample: PBMCs, taken before TCRalphabeta/CD19-depleted stem cell transplant. Source of these receptors: a boy aged 2 to 9 with acute myeloid leukemia, due to receive a stem cell transplant.

This clonotype was counted at least ten times. This chain joins TRBV20-1 and TRBJ2-7; D could derive from TRBD1 or TRBD2 (5 bases each). This CDR3 is 15 amino acids long. Germline values: CDR1 DFQATT, CDR2 SNEGSKA (reference sequence). V was cut by 6 bases and J by 3 bases, with 21 bases left in between. Written as DNA, the CDR3 is TGCAGTGCCCCAAAGGGTCGGAGAGGGGTCTACGAGCAGTACTTC. Its translation: CSAPKGRRGVYEQYF.

In DNA, the CDR3 is TGTGCCAGCAGCTTAGGGCCAAACAGGAACACCGGGGAGCTGTTTTTT. Translating it yields CASSLGPNRNTGELFF. The chain recombines TRBV11-3 with TRBJ2-2; D gene unclear. This CDR3 spans 16 amino acids. V was pared by 1 base and J by 1 base, with 10 bases between. The germline gives CDR1 SGHNT, CDR2 YENEEA. The full variable domain, with the rest looked up from reference TRBV11-3 and TRBJ2-2, is EAGVVQSPRYKIIEKKQPVAFWCNPISGHNTLYWYLQNLGQGPELLIRYENEEAVDDSQLPKDRFSAERLKGVDSTLKIQPAELGDSAVYLCASSLGPNRNTGELFFGEGSRLTVL.

Many counts were recorded for this clonotype. This chain joins TRBV20-1 and TRBJ2-3; D not certain. Trimming stripped 5 bases from V and 4 bases from J, with 7 bases between. CDR1 and CDR2 from the germline V gene are DFQATT and SNEGSKA (reference sequence). This CDR3 is built from 11 residues. Here the CDR3 reads CSAQFSDTQYF. The DNA of the CDR3 is TGCAGTGCTCAATTCTCAGATACGCAGTATTTT.

There are a few counts of this clonotype. The chain joins TRBV3-1 to TRBJ2-5; maybe TRBD2 (7 bases). This CDR3 is 16 amino acids long. V was pared by 4 bases and J by 1 base, with 16 bases between. Germline CDR1 is LGHDT and CDR2 is YNNKEL (reference sequence). The CDR3 DNA follows: TGTGCCAGCAGCCGACAAGGGGGGGTTACCCAAGAGACCCAGTACTTC. Protein sequence: CASSRQGGVTQETQYF.

This clonotype was recorded many times. The chain is built from TRBV5-1 and TRBJ2-2; 13 bases align to TRBD2. The V segment lost 3 bases and the J segment 1 base; nucleotides outside the gene matches: 9. This CDR3 has 19 amino acids. From germline, CDR1 is SGHRS and CDR2 YFSETQ. CDR3 coding DNA: TGCGCCAGCAGCTATCTGACTAGCGGGGGGCTACAGAACACCGGGGAGCTGTTTTTT. Encoded protein: CASSYLTSGGLQNTGELFF.

There are many counts of this clonotype. The J gene is TRBJ1-5, the V gene TRBV6-1; 9 bases match TRBD1. This CDR3 has 14 amino acids. The V gene's germline CDR1 is MNHNS and CDR2 SASEGT. Germline trimming cut 6 bases from V and 8 bases from J; bases unmatched to any gene: 8. The chain's CDR3 is CASSPTGGREPQHF. The CDR3, as DNA: TGTGCCAGCAGCCCGACAGGGGGTAGGGAGCCCCAGCATTTT.

This clonotype occurred many times. In DNA, the CDR3 is TGCAGTGCTACCACCTCCGGTCCCCGCTCTGGAAACACCATATATTTT. The encoded protein is CSATTSGPRSGNTIYF. The chain recombines TRBV20-1 with TRBJ1-3; no clear D gene. The CDR3 has 16 amino acids. CDR1 DFQATT and CDR2 SNEGSKA come from the germline V gene (reference sequence). V dropped 4 bases and J dropped 0 bases, with 16 bases sitting between them.

This clonotype has a handful of counts. J is TRBJ2-2 and V is TRBV30; 15 bases align to TRBD2. This CDR3 region has 19 residues. The ends lost 3 bases at V and 5 bases at J; junction bases unmatched: 13. Germline V gene lookup returns CDR1 GTSNPN and CDR2 SVGIG (reference sequence). CDR3 in amino acids: CAWSDVPGLAGGRTGELFF. CDR3 in DNA: TGTGCCTGGAGCGACGTCCCGGGACTAGCGGGGGGCCGGACCGGGGAGCTGTTTTTT.

In its sample, this clonotype was seen many times. V usage is TRBV5-1 and J usage is TRBJ2-2, with D perhaps being TRBD1 or TRBD2 (6 bases each). V gave up 0 bases and J gave up 3 bases, with 12 bases separating them. This CDR3 contains 16 residues. Per germline, CDR1 SGHRS and CDR2 YFSETQ. The CDR3 region is CASSLEWGADTGELFF. The CDR3 DNA follows: TGCGCCAGCAGCTTGGAGTGGGGGGCGGACACCGGGGAGCTGTTTTTT.

This clonotype was recorded many times. The chain couples TRBV2 to TRBJ1-5, with a possible D match to TRBD1 (5 bases). The V end lost 3 bases, the J end lost 3 bases, and 18 bases lay between the germline ends. The germline V gene has CDR1 SNHLY and CDR2 FYNNEI. CDR3 length equals 17 residues. The CDR3 reads CASSDVGKGTHNQPQHF. Written as DNA, the CDR3 is TGTGCCAGCAGTGATGTGGGGAAAGGGACCCACAATCAGCCCCAGCATTTT.

This clonotype occurred many times. The J gene is TRBJ1-1, the V gene TRBV4-1; D is unclear. With 0 bases removed from V and 5 bases from J, the gap between germline ends came to 7 bases. Germline-derived CDR1 and CDR2 are MGHRA and YSYEKL. CDR3 length equals 13 residues. The chain's CDR3 is CASSQERETEAFF. The CDR3 DNA follows: TGCGCCAGCAGCCAAGAGAGGGAGACTGAAGCTTTCTTT.

Many counts were recorded for this clonotype. V is TRBV7-3 and J is TRBJ2-3, with 11 nucleotides matching TRBD1. CDR3 length: 15 amino acids. The junction had 5 bases not matched to a gene; V was cut back by 4 bases and J by 5 bases. Germline loops: CDR1 SGHTA, CDR2 FQGTGA. CDR3 in amino acids: CASSWTGGGLDTQYF. For the CDR3, the DNA is TGTGCCAGCAGCTGGACAGGGGGCGGTTTAGATACGCAGTATTTT.

This clonotype came up many times. The chain links TRBV6-5 to TRBJ2-7; TRBD1 matches 8 bases. CDR1 is MNHEY and CDR2 is SVGAGI in the germline V gene. CDR3 length: 14 amino acids. J lost 4 bases, V lost 8 bases, and 10 bases had no gene match. CDR3 sequence: CASSPGTGLYEQYV. As DNA, the CDR3 is TGTGCCAGCTCCCCCGGGACAGGATTATACGAGCAGTACGTC.